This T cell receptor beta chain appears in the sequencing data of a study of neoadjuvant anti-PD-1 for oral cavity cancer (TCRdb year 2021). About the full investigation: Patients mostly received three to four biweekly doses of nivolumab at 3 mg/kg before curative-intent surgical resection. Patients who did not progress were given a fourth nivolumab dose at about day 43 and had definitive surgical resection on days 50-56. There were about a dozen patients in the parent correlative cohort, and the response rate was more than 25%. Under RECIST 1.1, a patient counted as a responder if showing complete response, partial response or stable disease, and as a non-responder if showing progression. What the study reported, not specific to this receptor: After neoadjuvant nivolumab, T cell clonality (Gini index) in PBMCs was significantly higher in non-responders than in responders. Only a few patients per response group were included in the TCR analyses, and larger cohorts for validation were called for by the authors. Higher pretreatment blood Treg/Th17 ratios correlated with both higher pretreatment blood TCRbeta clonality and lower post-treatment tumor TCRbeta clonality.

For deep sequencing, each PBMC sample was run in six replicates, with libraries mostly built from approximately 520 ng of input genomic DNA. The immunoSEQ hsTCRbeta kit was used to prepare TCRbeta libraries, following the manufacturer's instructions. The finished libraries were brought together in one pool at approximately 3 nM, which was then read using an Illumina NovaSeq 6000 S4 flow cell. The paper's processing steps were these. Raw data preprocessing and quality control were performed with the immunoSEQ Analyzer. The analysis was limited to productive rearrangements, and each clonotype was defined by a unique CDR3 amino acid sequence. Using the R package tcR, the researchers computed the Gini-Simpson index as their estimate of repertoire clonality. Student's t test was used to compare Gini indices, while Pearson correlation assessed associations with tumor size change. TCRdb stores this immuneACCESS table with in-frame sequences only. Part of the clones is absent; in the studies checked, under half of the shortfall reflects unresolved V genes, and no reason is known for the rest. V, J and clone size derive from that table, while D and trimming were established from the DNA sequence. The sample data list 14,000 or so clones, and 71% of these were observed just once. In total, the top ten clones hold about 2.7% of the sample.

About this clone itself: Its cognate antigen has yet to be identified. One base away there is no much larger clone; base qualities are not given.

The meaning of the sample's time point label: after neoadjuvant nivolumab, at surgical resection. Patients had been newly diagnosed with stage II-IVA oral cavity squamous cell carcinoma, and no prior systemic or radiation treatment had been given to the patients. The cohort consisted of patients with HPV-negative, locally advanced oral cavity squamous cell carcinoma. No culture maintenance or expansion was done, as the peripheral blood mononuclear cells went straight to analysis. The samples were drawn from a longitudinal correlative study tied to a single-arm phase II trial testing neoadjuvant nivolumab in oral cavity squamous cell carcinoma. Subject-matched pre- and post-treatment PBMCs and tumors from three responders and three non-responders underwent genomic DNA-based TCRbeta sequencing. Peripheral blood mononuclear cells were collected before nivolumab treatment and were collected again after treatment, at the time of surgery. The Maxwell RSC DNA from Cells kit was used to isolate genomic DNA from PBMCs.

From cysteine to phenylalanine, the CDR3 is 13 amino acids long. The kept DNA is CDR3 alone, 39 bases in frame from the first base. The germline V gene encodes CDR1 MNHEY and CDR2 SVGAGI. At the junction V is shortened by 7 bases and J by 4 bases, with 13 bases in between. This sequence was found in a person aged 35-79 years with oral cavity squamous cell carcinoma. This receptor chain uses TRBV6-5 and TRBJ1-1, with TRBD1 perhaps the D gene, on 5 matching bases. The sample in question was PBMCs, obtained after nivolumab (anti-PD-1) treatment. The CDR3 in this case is CASNRGGTTEAFF. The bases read TGTGCCAGCAATCGGGGGGGGACCACTGAAGCTTTCTTT.